This TCR beta chain appears in the sequencing data of a study of identical twins. Study results and caveats: The study reached conclusions through statistical analysis that was cross-sectional, not following the same donors. Beta out-of-frame sequences displayed a weaker excess of sharing between twins.

The CDR3 loop spans 17 amino acids. Trimming stripped 2 bases from V and 0 bases from J, with 11 bases between. CDR1 and CDR2 (germline): SEHNR, FQNEAQ (reference sequence). A universal primer site was created by template switching, with the cDNA bearing unique molecular identifiers. TCRdb re-called the 5' RACE reads with MiXCR, one entry per CDR3 protein. The data contain roughly 1.6 million distinct CDR3 sequences, less than 40% of them singletons. A note on this clonotype: Its specificity is not known.

The gene calls are TRBV7-9 and TRBJ1-6; a possible D gene is TRBD1 (5 bases). This TCR came from a newborn girl in good health. The sequencing input was cord blood. CDR3 sequence: CASSLSRGSSYNSPLHF. CDR3 nucleotides: TGTGCCAGCAGCTTATCACGGGGGAGCTCCTATAATTCACCCCTCCACTTT.